This T cell receptor (beta chain) is from a study of OX40 agonist ivuxolimab in advanced cancers. Between the trimmed V and J ends, which lost 2 bases and 5 bases, there was a span of 15 bases. The germline V gene encodes CDR1 MNHEY and CDR2 SMNVEV (reference sequence). This CDR3 contains 15 residues. Libraries were prepared by immunoSEQ multiplex PCR; TCRdb keeps only in-frame clonotypes and omits some of them. The data contain roughly 70,000 clones, roughly four fifths of them seen just once; the ten biggest clones take up approximately 0.4%. This specimen consisted of CD4+ or CD8+ T cells sorted from blood, obtained in a trial of the OX40 agonist ivuxolimab. The clonotype comes from an adult with an advanced solid tumor such as melanoma, head and neck, liver or kidney cancer. The rearrangement links TRBV27 to TRBJ1-2; a weak D match, TRBD1 (5 bases). The CDR3 region is CASSLRAGQGYGYTF. In nucleotides, the CDR3 is TGTGCCAGCAGTTTAAGGGCAGGGCAAGGGTATGGCTACACCTTC.